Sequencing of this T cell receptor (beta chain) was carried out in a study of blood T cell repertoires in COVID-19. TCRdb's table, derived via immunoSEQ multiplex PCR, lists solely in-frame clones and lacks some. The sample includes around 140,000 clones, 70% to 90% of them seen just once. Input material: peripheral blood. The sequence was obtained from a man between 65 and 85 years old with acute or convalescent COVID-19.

The CDR3 coding sequence is TGTGCCAGCAGTGTAACGGGAGGGGGCGGGGAGCTGTTTTTT. Amino acid sequence: CASSVTGGGGELFF. The rearrangement uses TRBV2 and TRBJ2-2; 8 positions agree with TRBD2. CDR1 is SNHLY and CDR2 is FYNNEI in the germline V gene. This CDR3 contains 14 residues. V was clipped by 4 bases and J by 7 bases; unmatched bases: 5.